Given below is one TCR beta chain in context. Its antigen target is currently unknown. No base-level quality is on record; no much larger clone is a single base apart. The data were taken from a study of blood T cell repertoires in COVID-19 (TCRdb year 2020). Regarding the research as a whole: Samples from collaborators originated in the United States, Italy and Spain and spanned both the acute and convalescent phases of COVID-19. The sample metadata nearly always contained a de-identified subject ID, COVID-19 status, age in years and sex. Subjects who had been exposed to COVID-19, were actively infected with it, or had recovered from it provided the deeply sampled blood TCRbeta repertoires that made up the dataset. HLA class I and class II types, where available, came from metadata supplied by the sample provider rather than from assay-based typing. The material from the prospective study consisted of cDNA or gDNA derived from T cells, B-cell-depleted T cells, or PBMCs. The repertoires were released in a freely available public database meant as a resource for research on the immune response to SARS-CoV-2. The samples were drawn from two sources: the first 160 participants of the ongoing ImmuneRACE study, and 950 to 1,500 subjects contributed by 6 global collaborators.

Beyond this particular receptor, the publication reports: Clinical and demographic metadata were provided uncurated, with the amount varying by source and participant.

Each collaborating institution followed its own protocols to collect whole blood in K2EDTA tubes. For TCRbeta analysis, collaborator samples were shipped as frozen whole blood, as isolated PBMCs, or as DNA extracted from either sample type. TCRbeta CDR3 regions were amplified from genomic DNA using the immunoSEQ Assay, a bias-controlled multiplex PCR. The study's processing was this. Nucleated cell counts per sample were estimated from amplification of reference gene primers within the assay. To quantify the absolute abundance of each unique TCRbeta CDR3 rearrangement, sequence reads were collapsed and filtered. For each sample, productive Simpson clonality was calculated by taking the square root of Simpson's diversity index across productive rearrangements. TCRdb obtained this table from immuneACCESS and retained in-frame rearrangements with V and J assigned. These tables miss some clones; where compared with another copy, unresolved V genes account for less than half of the shortfall, and the remainder is unexplained. V, J and clone size derive from that table, while D and trimming were established from the DNA sequence. This sample lists about 80,000 clones; 87% were detected once. 4.5% to 6% of the sample belongs to the ten largest clones.

The sample consisted of peripheral blood. This TCR came from a woman aged 80 or over with active or convalescent COVID-19.

This receptor carries the CDR3 CASSKLAGGWGTDTQYF. The DNA is as follows: TGTGCCAGCAGCAAACTAGCGGGGGGCTGGGGCACAGATACGCAGTATTTT. This chain joins TRBV11-2 to TRBJ2-3; 12 central nucleotides agree with TRBD2. From the cysteine up to the phenylalanine, the CDR3 has a length of 17 residues. Of all the DNA, just the CDR3 is kept, 51 bases in frame from base 1. Trimming leaves V shorter by 5 bases and J shorter by 1 base, with the junction holding 7 bases beyond the gene matches. The germline V gene supplies CDR1 SGHAT and CDR2 FQNNGV.